What follows are 31 T cell receptor beta chains derived from one specimen sequenced in a study of T cell repertoires in cytomegalovirus infection. Their recognized antigens are unknown. MiXCR, run by TCRdb on the reads, gives a single entry per CDR3 protein. The repertoire holds a few hundred thousand distinct CDR3 sequences, with 30% to 35% as singletons. The source material was cultured PBMCs, sampled from culture after CMV antigen stimulation. The receptors come from a human donor in good health (CMV status not recorded). Some clones in this sample may be carry-over from other donors' samples.

This clonotype has at least ten counts. No DNA is shown, since the ends of the CDR3 on it are uncertain; the CDR3 is the one TCRdb lists. This chain links TRBV7-5 with TRBJ1-5; the listed D gene, TRBD1, was not tested against the DNA. TRBV7-5 is listed as a pseudogene. The length of the CDR3 is 19 amino acids, counting both ends. CDR3 protein: CISVPEAENRGAKNQPQHF.

This rearrangement joins TRBV29-1 to TRBJ2-1; TRBD1 is a possible D gene (6 bases). This CDR3 is built from 14 residues. Trimming took 6 bases from V and 10 from J, leaving 22 bases between them. From germline, CDR1 is SQVTM and CDR2 ANQGSEA. The DNA of the CDR3 is TGCAGCGTCGGAAAGGGGGTAGCGATAGGGGAGCAGTTCTTC. This codes for CSVGKGVAIGEQFF.

This clonotype turned up a few times. The rearrangement links TRBV7-2 to TRBJ2-6; D tentatively reads TRBD1 or TRBD2 (5 bases each). Trimming left V 5 bases short and J 4 bases short, with 15 bases between. The CDR3 length is 16 residues. CDR1 is SGHTA, CDR2 FQGNSA, per germline. The CDR3 reads CASSHLGANGANVLTF. The CDR3 region has the DNA TGTGCCAGCAGCCACCTCGGGGCTAACGGGGCCAACGTCCTGACTTTC.

This clonotype was counted only a few times. This rearrangement joins TRBV10-2 to TRBJ1-4; a possible D gene is TRBD1 (5 bases). The CDR3 loop spans 12 amino acids. With 7 bases removed from V and 7 bases from J, the gap between germline ends came to 10 bases. Germline lookup yields CDR1 WSHSY and CDR2 SAAADI. The CDR3 DNA is TGCGCCAGCACGGGGGGAGGTGAAAAACTGTTTTTT. It translates to CASTGGGEKLFF.

The chain couples TRBV19 to TRBJ1-1; 9 bases match TRBD1. Germline V lookup: CDR1 LNHDA, CDR2 SQIVND (reference sequence). V shed 3 bases and J 10 bases; nucleotides not matched to a gene: 3. There are 12 residues in the CDR3. CDR3 protein: CASSIGQGLAFF. The CDR3 coding sequence is TGTGCCAGTAGTATTGGACAGGGGCTAGCTTTCTTT. Supplemented by reference TRBV19 and TRBJ1-1, the full variable domain reads DGGITQSPKYLFRKEGQNVTLSCEQNLNHDAMYWYRQDPGQGLRLIYYSQIVNDFQKGDIAEGYSVSREKKESFPLTVTSAQKNPTAFYLCASSIGQGLAFFGQGTRLTVV.

In its sample, this clonotype was seen a few times. The chain joins TRBV10-3 to TRBJ2-2; no reliable D call. CDR3 size: 13 residues. CDR1 is ENHRY and CDR2 is SYGVKD in the germline V gene. V was cut by 11 bases and J by 2 bases, with 12 bases left in between. Here the CDR3 reads CASTARNTGELFF. The CDR3 bases are TGTGCCTCCACCGCAAGAAACACCGGGGAGCTGTTTTTT.

This clonotype was detected only a few times. This chain links TRBV23-1 with TRBJ2-1; 8 bases line up with TRBD2. TRBV23-1 is classed as an ORF, of uncertain function. V gave up 6 bases and J gave up 3 bases; unmatched junction bases: 13. This CDR3 is built from 17 residues. The CDR3 sequence: CASSPQEGLGNYNEQFF. The CDR3 DNA is TGCGCCAGCAGCCCACAGGAGGGACTAGGAAACTACAATGAGCAGTTCTTC.

J is TRBJ2-1 and V is TRBV28; 8 nucleotides align to TRBD2. This CDR3 region has 18 residues. With V trimmed by 8 bases and J by 9 bases, 24 bases remained unmatched. Germline CDR1 and CDR2: MDHEN and SYDVKM. CDR3 in DNA: TGTGCCAGCTCCACAGCCCAAGTCGGGACTAGAGGTCGGATTGAGCAGTTCTTC. As protein: CASSTAQVGTRGRIEQFF.

V is TRBV7-9 and J is TRBJ2-1, with 13 nucleotides matching TRBD2. Losses at the gene ends were 5 bases for V and 7 bases for J; bases not matched to a gene: 5. Germline loops: CDR1 SEHNR, CDR2 FQNEAQ (reference sequence). This CDR3 is built from 15 residues. In nucleotides, the CDR3 is TGTGCCAGCAGCGCGGGACTAGCGGGATTGAATGAGCAGTTCTTC. This sequence encodes CASSAGLAGLNEQFF.

There are a few counts of this clonotype. The rearrangement joins TRBV19 to TRBJ1-5; no clear D. Germline values: CDR1 LNHDA, CDR2 SQIVND (reference sequence). The ends were cut back, 8 bases at V and 2 bases at J, with 10 bases in the middle. The CDR3 runs 13 residues. The CDR3 nucleotides read TGTGCCAGTCTGGAAAGGGGCAATCAGCCCCAGCATTTT. Translated: CASLERGNQPQHF. Variable domain in full (rest from reference TRBV19 and TRBJ1-5): DGGITQSPKYLFRKEGQNVTLSCEQNLNHDAMYWYRQDPGQGLRLIYYSQIVNDFQKGDIAEGYSVSREKKESFPLTVTSAQKNPTAFYLCASLERGNQPQHFGDGTRLSIL.

Notes on this clonotype: This may come from a read error, since a much larger clone is one base off. J is TRBJ2-1 and V is TRBV4-3, with D possibly TRBD2 on 5 matching bases. Germline V gives CDR1 LGHNA, CDR2 YSLEER. The CDR3 contains 16 residues. Written as DNA, the CDR3 is TGCGCCAGCAGCCGTATAGGGATTAGCGACGACAATGAGCAGTCCTTC. Amino acid sequence: CASSRIGISDDNEQSF.

CDR3 in amino acids: CASSVEWRTGKTGELFF. The CDR3 DNA follows: TGTGCCAGCAGCGTAGAATGGAGGACAGGGAAGACCGGGGAGCTGTTTTTT. The V and J genes are TRBV9 and TRBJ2-2, with 8 bases matching TRBD1. Germline V CDR1 and CDR2: SGDLS, YYNGEE. This CDR3 contains 17 residues. J was trimmed by 5 bases and V by 0 bases; bases with no gene match: 9.

This clonotype appeared a single time. An end of the junction differs from the germline gene, which may be a read error. The V and J genes are TRBV20-1 and TRBJ2-3; tentatively, D is TRBD1 (6 bases). The CDR3 has 13 amino acids. Germline-derived CDR1 and CDR2 are DFQATT and SNEGSKA (reference sequence). In DNA form, the CDR3 reads TGTTGTATCGGGACACCGAGCACAGATACGCAGTATTTT. Protein product: CCIGTPSTDTQYF.

The J gene is TRBJ2-1, the V gene TRBV11-2; 7 bases agree with TRBD2. The germline gives CDR1 SGHAT, CDR2 FQNNGV. The CDR3 has 16 amino acids. V lost 1 base, J lost 2 bases, and 5 bases stayed unmatched. The CDR3, as DNA: TGTGCCAGCAGCTTAGGCGGACTAGTGCCCTACAATGAGCAGTTCTTC. Translation gives CASSLGGLVPYNEQFF.

The chain employs TRBV7-6 and TRBJ1-1, with D uncertain. CDR1 and CDR2 (germline): SGHVS, FNYEAQ. This CDR3 region has 16 residues. V lost 6 bases and J lost 1, with 18 bases in between. CDR3 protein: CASSPSGGGSNTEAFF. CDR3 coding DNA: TGTGCCAGCAGTCCAAGTGGCGGAGGTTCGAACACTGAAGCTTTCTTT.

V usage is TRBV12-3 or TRBV12-4 and J usage is TRBJ1-5; D is perhaps TRBD1 (6 bases). The germline V and J ends were trimmed by 3 bases and 6 bases, with 12 bases remaining between them. This CDR3 contains 14 residues. The CDR3 coding sequence is TGTGCCAGCAGTTTTCACAGGGAAGGTCAGCCCCAGCATTTT. This encodes CASSFHREGQPQHF.

The rearrangement uses TRBV6-2 or TRBV6-3 and TRBJ2-7, with 11 bases aligning to TRBD2. The CDR3 runs 14 residues. The V segment lost 5 bases and the J segment 6 bases; nucleotides outside the gene matches: 6. CDR1 is MNHEY and CDR2 is SVGEGT in the germline V gene. CDR3 protein: CASSVRLAGSEQYV. The CDR3 nucleotides read TGTGCCAGCAGTGTCCGACTAGCGGGAAGCGAGCAGTACGTC.

This clonotype was counted between two and nine times. V and J are TRBV6-2 or TRBV6-3 and TRBJ2-4; 11 nucleotides agree with TRBD2. Germline V gene sequence: CDR1 MNHEY, CDR2 SVGEGT. The trim removed 6 bases at V and 6 bases at J, leaving 4 bases unmatched. The CDR3 contains 14 residues. The CDR3 is CASRLAGAANIQYF. As DNA, the CDR3 is TGTGCCAGCAGACTAGCGGGAGCCGCAAACATTCAGTACTTC.

This clonotype was detected only a few times. The chain uses TRBV11-1 and TRBJ2-5; D perhaps matches TRBD1 (5 bases). The germline V gene encodes CDR1 SGHAT and CDR2 FQDESV (reference sequence). The V gene lost 2 bases and the J gene lost 4 bases, with 11 bases spanning the gap. This CDR3 comprises 14 residues. CDR3 coding DNA: TGTGCCAGCAGCTTATCGAGGCAGGGAGAGACCCAGTACTTC. Protein: CASSLSRQGETQYF.

The genes are TRBV5-4 and TRBJ2-1; no clear D. There are 12 residues in the CDR3. The V end lost 4 bases, the J end lost 12 bases, and 14 bases lay between the germline ends. The germline CDR1 and CDR2 sequences are SGHNT and YYREEE (reference sequence). CDR3 amino acids: CASSPSPGLQFF. CDR3 in DNA: TGTGCCAGCAGCCCGTCCCCCGGTTTGCAGTTCTTC.

The genes are TRBV11-3 and TRBJ1-1, with D possibly TRBD1 on 5 matching bases. The CDR3 runs to 13 residues. Trimming shortened V by 1 base and J by 5 bases, and 8 bases separated the two germline ends. The V gene's germline CDR1 is SGHNT and CDR2 YENEEA. The CDR3 reads CASSLGTLTEAFF. The CDR3 DNA sequence: TGTGCCAGCAGCTTAGGGACATTAACTGAAGCTTTCTTT.

The V and J genes are TRBV11-3 and TRBJ1-3; D not resolved. CDR1 is SGHNT and CDR2 is YENEEA in the germline V gene. The CDR3 is 14 residues long. Trimming took 5 bases from V and 2 from J, leaving 10 bases between them. CDR3 DNA sequence: TGTGCCAGCAGCCCCGGCGGCCCTGGAAACACCATATATTTT. It translates to CASSPGGPGNTIYF.

The chain combines TRBV9 with TRBJ2-1; D perhaps matches TRBD2 (7 bases). V was shortened by 0 bases and J by 4 bases, with 17 bases between the two germline ends. The CDR3 length is 17 residues. Germline V gene data show CDR1 as SGDLS and CDR2 as YYNGEE. CDR3 region: CASSVEPRGPLYNEQFF. The CDR3 nucleotides are TGTGCCAGCAGCGTAGAGCCGCGGGGGCCCTTATACAATGAGCAGTTCTTC.

The chain couples TRBV27 to TRBJ2-3, with 9 bases matching TRBD2. The length of the CDR3 is 16 residues. Per the germline V gene, CDR1 is MNHEY and CDR2 is SMNVEV (reference sequence). The J segment lost 1 base and the V segment lost 4 bases, leaving 6 bases of the junction unmatched. As DNA, the CDR3 is TGTGCCAGCAGTTCTCGGACTAGCGAGCGCACAGATACGCAGTATTTT. This translates into CASSSRTSERTDTQYF.

For the CDR3, the DNA is TGTGCCAGCAGCCGACTAGTAGCGGGTGAAGCCAAAAACATTCAGTACTTC. It yields the protein CASSRLVAGEAKNIQYF. The gene calls are TRBV6-6 and TRBJ2-4; 7 nucleotides agree with TRBD2. The CDR3 runs 17 residues. The ends lost 6 bases at V and 0 bases at J; junction bases unmatched: 11. Germline loops: CDR1 MNHNY, CDR2 SVGAGI (reference sequence).

This clonotype was counted between two and nine times. This rearrangement joins TRBV12-3 or TRBV12-4 to TRBJ2-3; no definite D call. The CDR3 loop spans 16 amino acids. Trimming removed 6 bases at V and 4 bases at J, with 20 bases between. CDR3 nucleotide sequence: TGTGCCAGCAGCCCTCCCGGACCATCCGGCCCAGATACGCAGTATTTT. Translated, it gives CASSPPGPSGPDTQYF.

The gene calls are TRBV6-5 and TRBJ1-1; weak D call: TRBD1 (6 bases). The germline V gene encodes CDR1 MNHEY and CDR2 SVGAGI. This CDR3 region has 15 residues. V gave up 2 bases and J gave up 1 base, with 11 bases separating them. For the CDR3, the DNA is TGTGCCAGCAGTTACGCGGGGGCCGGGAACACTGAAGCTTTCTTT. Encoded protein: CASSYAGAGNTEAFF.

This rearrangement joins TRBV20-1 to TRBJ2-7; the D gene is possibly TRBD1 (6 bases). CDR1 DFQATT and CDR2 SNEGSKA come from the germline V gene (reference sequence). The CDR3 runs to 15 residues. V lost 1 base, J lost 0 bases, and 13 bases lay in between. The CDR3 is CSARARQALSYEQYF. The CDR3 DNA reads as TGCAGTGCTAGAGCTCGACAGGCCCTCTCCTACGAGCAGTACTTC.

V gene TRBV2 combines with J gene TRBJ1-1; 7 bases map to TRBD1. J gave up 4 bases and V 5 bases, and 4 bases lay outside the gene matches. This CDR3 is 13 amino acids long. Per the germline V gene, CDR1 is SNHLY and CDR2 is FYNNEI. The CDR3 DNA is TGTGCCAGCAGTCGCAGGGGGGGCACTGAAGCTTTCTTT. Translated, it gives CASSRRGGTEAFF. Full variable domain (outside the CDR3, taken from reference TRBV2 and TRBJ1-1): EPEVTQTPSHQVTQMGQEVILRCVPISNHLYFYWYRQILGQKVEFLVSFYNNEISEKSEIFDDQFSVERPDGSNFTLKIRSTKLEDSAMYFCASSRRGGTEAFFGQGTRLTVV.

The chain has TRBV10-2 and TRBJ2-1; possible D gene TRBD2, 5 bases. V was cut by 3 bases and J by 10 bases, with 16 bases left in between. CDR3 size: 14 residues. Looked up from germline, CDR1 is WSHSY and CDR2 is SAAADI. The CDR3 region is CASSERTVGMEQFF. DNA of the CDR3: TGCGCCAGCAGTGAAAGGACTGTGGGCATGGAGCAGTTCTTC.

The chain is built from TRBV2 and TRBJ2-5; D is unresolved. Trimming stripped 5 bases from V and 5 bases from J, with 12 bases between. Germline CDR1 SNHLY, CDR2 FYNNEI. The CDR3 loop spans 13 amino acids. The chain's CDR3 is CASSSSWAETQYF. DNA of the CDR3: TGTGCCAGCAGTTCCTCATGGGCGGAGACCCAGTACTTC.